A single sample is the source of the 7 T cell receptor beta chains below, sequenced in a study of blood T cell repertoires in COVID-19. Libraries were prepared by immunoSEQ multiplex PCR; TCRdb keeps only in-frame clonotypes and omits some of them. The table shows around 140,000 clones, with about 80% occurring only once. The sample comprised peripheral blood. These receptors all stem from a man aged 70-80 years who had recovered from COVID-19.

The chain carries TRBV7-3 and TRBJ2-7; 9 bases are a match to TRBD2. Germline trimming cut 5 bases from V and 3 bases from J; bases unmatched to any gene: 8. Germline values: CDR1 SGHTA, CDR2 FQGTGA. The CDR3 runs 15 residues. In nucleotides, the CDR3 is TGTGCCAGCAGCCCCCATAGCGGGAGTGACTACGAGCAGTACTTC. This encodes CASSPHSGSDYEQYF.

The V gene is TRBV4-3, the J gene TRBJ2-2; D remains ambiguous. This CDR3 spans 16 amino acids. Trimming cost V 0 bases and J 3 bases, with 11 bases left between them. Germline V CDR1 and CDR2: LGHNA, YSLEER. CDR3 loop: CASSQERSVYTGELFF. As DNA, the CDR3 is TGCGCCAGCAGCCAAGAACGTTCGGTTTACACCGGGGAGCTGTTTTTT.

V and J are TRBV10-3 and TRBJ1-1, with D possibly TRBD1 on 6 matching bases. V was shortened by 7 bases and J by 4 bases, with 13 bases between the two germline ends. Germline values: CDR1 ENHRY, CDR2 SYGVKD. The CDR3 runs to 13 residues. CDR3 region: CAIKDSSSTEAFF. The CDR3 DNA reads as TGTGCCATCAAGGACAGTTCGTCCACTGAAGCTTTCTTT.

The J gene is TRBJ2-2, the V gene TRBV10-3, with 10 positions matching TRBD2. The CDR3 is 15 amino acids. The J segment lost 6 bases and the V segment lost 3 bases, leaving 4 bases of the junction unmatched. Germline V gene data show CDR1 as ENHRY and CDR2 as SYGVKD. Written as DNA, the CDR3 is TGTGCCATCAGTGAATCTAGCGGGAGCGCCGGGGAGCTGTTTTTT. It translates to CAISESSGSAGELFF.

The chain carries TRBV5-5 and TRBJ2-7, with 9 bases aligning to TRBD1. This CDR3 spans 16 amino acids. Looked up from germline, CDR1 is SGHKS and CDR2 is YYEKEE (reference sequence). The J segment lost 4 bases and the V segment lost 0 bases, leaving 8 bases of the junction unmatched. CDR3 sequence (DNA): TGTGCCAGCAGCTTGGCCTGGGACAGGGATCTATACGAGCAGTACTTC. Translation gives CASSLAWDRDLYEQYF.

This rearrangement joins TRBV5-4 to TRBJ2-7; 8 bases are shared with TRBD1. Trimming took 1 base from V and 2 from J; bases not matched to a gene: 2. The germline V gene has CDR1 SGHNT and CDR2 YYREEE (reference sequence). The CDR3 is made up of 14 amino acids. This CDR3 reads CASSLLDRAYEQYF. As DNA, the CDR3 is TGTGCCAGCAGCTTGTTGGACAGGGCCTACGAGCAGTACTTC.

The chain links TRBV5-4 to TRBJ2-3; 8 positions match TRBD1. The CDR3 length is 14 residues. CDR1 is SGHNT, CDR2 YYREEE, per germline (reference sequence). V shed 4 bases, J shed 3 bases, and the junction held 4 bases outside the gene matches. CDR3 amino acids: CASSHRQGTDTQYF. The CDR3 DNA reads as TGTGCCAGCAGCCACCGACAGGGGACAGATACGCAGTATTTT.